The clone carrying this T cell receptor (beta chain) was seen repeatedly, ten times or more. The data are from a study of T cells in Graves' hyperthyroidism and ophthalmopathy. Researchers amplified the TCR beta CDR3 regions from RNA transcripts. The HTBI primer set drove a first-round RT-PCR of the TCR CDR3. TCRdb independently ran MiXCR on the multiplex PCR reads; one entry per CDR3 protein. The table has about 480,000 distinct CDR3 sequences, 14% seen once. Per germline, CDR1 SGHTA and CDR2 FQGTGA. This CDR3 has 15 residues. V shed 2 bases and J 7 bases; nucleotides not matched to a gene: 5. The specimen was blood. The TCR comes from a woman younger than 35 with Graves' hyperthyroidism. The V call is TRBV7-3, the J call TRBJ1-2, with 12 bases aligning to TRBD1. This CDR3 is CASSLPGQGAPGYTF. For the CDR3, the DNA is TGTGCCAGCAGCTTACCGGGACAGGGGGCGCCTGGCTACACCTTC.